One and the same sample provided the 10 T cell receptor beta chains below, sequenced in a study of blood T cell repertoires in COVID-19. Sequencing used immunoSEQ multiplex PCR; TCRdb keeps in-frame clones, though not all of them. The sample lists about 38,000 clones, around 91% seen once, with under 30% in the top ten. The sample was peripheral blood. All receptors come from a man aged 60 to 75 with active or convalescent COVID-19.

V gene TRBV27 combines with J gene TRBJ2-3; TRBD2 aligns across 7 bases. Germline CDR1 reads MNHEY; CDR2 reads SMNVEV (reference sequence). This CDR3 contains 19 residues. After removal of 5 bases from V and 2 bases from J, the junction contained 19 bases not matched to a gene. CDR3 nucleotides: TGTGCCAGCAGTCCCTTATCCCTTCGACTAGCCCCTATCACAGATACGCAGTATTTT. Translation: CASSPLSLRLAPITDTQYF.

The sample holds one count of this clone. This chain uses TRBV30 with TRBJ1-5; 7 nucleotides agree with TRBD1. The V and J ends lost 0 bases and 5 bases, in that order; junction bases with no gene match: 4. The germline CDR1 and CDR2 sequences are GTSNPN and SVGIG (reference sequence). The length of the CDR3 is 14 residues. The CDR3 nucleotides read TGTGCCTGGAGTGTAGGGGGCGGACATCAGCCCCAGCATTTT. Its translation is CAWSVGGGHQPQHF.

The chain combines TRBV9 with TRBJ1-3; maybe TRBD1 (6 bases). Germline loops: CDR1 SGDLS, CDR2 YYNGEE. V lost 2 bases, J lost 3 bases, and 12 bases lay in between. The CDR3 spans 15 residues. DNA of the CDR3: TGTGCCAGCAGCGTGGGGCAGGGGCATGGAAACACCATATATTTT. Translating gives CASSVGQGHGNTIYF.

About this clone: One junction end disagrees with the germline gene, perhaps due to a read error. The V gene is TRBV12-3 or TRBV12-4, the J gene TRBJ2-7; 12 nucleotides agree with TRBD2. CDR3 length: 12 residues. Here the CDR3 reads CASRRTSGTPDF. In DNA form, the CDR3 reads TGTGCCAGCAGGCGGACTAGCGGGACGCCCGACTTC.

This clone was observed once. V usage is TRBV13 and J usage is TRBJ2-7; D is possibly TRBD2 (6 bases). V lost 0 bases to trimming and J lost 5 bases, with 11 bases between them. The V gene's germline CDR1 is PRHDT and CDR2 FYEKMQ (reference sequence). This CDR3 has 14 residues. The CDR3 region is CASSLGKRTNEQYF. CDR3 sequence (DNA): TGTGCCAGCAGCTTAGGCAAACGGACTAACGAGCAGTACTTC.

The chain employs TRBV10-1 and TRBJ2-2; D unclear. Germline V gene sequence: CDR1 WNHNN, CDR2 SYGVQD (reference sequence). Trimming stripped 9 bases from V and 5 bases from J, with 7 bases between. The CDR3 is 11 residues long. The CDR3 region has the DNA TGCGCCAGTCCACTTACCGGGGAGCTGTTTTTT. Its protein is CASPLTGELFF.

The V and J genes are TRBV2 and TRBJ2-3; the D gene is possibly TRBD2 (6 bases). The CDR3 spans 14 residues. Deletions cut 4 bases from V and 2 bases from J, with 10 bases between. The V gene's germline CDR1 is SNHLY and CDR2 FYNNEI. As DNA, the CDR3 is TGTGCCAGCAGTGGGGGCGGGGACACAGATACGCAGTATTTT. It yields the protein CASSGGGDTDTQYF.

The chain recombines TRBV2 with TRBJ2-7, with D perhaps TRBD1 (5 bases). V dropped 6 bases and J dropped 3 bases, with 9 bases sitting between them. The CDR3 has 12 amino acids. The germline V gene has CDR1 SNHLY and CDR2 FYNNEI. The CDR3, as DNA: TGTGCCAGCAGACAGGATGTCTACGAGCAGTACTTC. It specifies CASRQDVYEQYF.

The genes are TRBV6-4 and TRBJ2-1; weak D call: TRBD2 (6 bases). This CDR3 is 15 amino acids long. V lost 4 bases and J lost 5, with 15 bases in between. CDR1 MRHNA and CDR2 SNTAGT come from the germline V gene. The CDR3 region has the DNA TGTGCCAGCAGTGTTTGGGCGGGGTACAACAATGAGCAGTTCTTC. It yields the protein CASSVWAGYNNEQFF.

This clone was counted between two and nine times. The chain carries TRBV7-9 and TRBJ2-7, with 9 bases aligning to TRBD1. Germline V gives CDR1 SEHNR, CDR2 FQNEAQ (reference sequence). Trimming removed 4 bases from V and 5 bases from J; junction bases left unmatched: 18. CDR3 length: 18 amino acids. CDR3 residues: CASSSAGTGITLLHEQYF. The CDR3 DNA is TGTGCCAGCAGCTCTGCGGGGACAGGGATCACCCTCCTCCACGAGCAGTACTTC.